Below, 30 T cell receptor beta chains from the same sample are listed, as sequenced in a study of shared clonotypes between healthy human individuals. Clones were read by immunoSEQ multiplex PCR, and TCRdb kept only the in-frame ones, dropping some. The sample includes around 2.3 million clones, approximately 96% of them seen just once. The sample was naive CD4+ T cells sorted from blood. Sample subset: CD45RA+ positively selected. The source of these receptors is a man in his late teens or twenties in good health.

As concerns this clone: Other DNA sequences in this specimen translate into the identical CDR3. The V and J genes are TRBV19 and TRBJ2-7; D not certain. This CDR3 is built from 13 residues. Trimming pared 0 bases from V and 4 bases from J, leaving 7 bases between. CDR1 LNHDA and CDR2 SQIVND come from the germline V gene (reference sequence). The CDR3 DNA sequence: TGTGCCAGTAGTATAGATCGAGGATACGAGCAGTACTTC. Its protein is CASSIDRGYEQYF.

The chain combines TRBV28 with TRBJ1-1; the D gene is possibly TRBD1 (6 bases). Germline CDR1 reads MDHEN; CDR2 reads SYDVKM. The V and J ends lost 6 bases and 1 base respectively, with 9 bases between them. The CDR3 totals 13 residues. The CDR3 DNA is TGTGCCAGCAGACAGGGAACGAACACTGAAGCTTTCTTT. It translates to CASRQGTNTEAFF. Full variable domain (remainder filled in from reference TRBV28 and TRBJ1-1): DVKVTQSSRYLVKRTGEKVFLECVQDMDHENMFWYRQDPGLGLRLIYFSYDVKMKEKGDIPEGYSVSREKKERFSLILESASTNQTSMYLCASRQGTNTEAFFGQGTRLTVV.

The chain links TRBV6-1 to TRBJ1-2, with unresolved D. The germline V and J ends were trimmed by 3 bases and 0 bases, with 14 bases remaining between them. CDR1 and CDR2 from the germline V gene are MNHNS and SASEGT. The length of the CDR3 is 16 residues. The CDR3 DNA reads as TGTGCCAGCAGTGAGGGTTTTTTGGGAACTAACTATGGCTACACCTTC. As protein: CASSEGFLGTNYGYTF.

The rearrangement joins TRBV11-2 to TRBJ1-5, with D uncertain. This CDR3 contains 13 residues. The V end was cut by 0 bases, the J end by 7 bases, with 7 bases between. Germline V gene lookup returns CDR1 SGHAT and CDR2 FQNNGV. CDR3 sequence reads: CASSLEEGQPQHF. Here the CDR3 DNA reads TGTGCCAGCAGCTTAGAAGAGGGCCAGCCCCAGCATTTT.

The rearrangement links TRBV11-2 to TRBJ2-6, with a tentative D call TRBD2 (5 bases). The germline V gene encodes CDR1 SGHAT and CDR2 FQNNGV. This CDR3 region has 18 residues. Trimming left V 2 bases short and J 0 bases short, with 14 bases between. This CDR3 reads CASSLTAGLNSGANVLTF. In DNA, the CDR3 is TGTGCCAGCAGCTTAACCGCGGGCCTAAACTCTGGGGCCAACGTCCTGACTTTC. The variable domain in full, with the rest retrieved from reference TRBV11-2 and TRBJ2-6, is EAGVAQSPRYKIIEKRQSVAFWCNPISGHATLYWYQQILGQGPKLLIQFQNNGVVDDSQLPKDRFSAERLKGVDSTLKIQPAKLEDSAVYLCASSLTAGLNSGANVLTFGAGSRLTVL.

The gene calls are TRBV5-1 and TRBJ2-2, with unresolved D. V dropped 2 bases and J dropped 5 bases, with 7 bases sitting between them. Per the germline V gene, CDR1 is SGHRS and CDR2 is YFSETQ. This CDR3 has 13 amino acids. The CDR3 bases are TGCGCCAGCAGCTTACTGACTACCGGGGAGCTGTTTTTT. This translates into CASSLLTTGELFF. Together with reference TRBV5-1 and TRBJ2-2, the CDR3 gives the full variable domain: KAGVTQTPRYLIKTRGQQVTLSCSPISGHRSVSWYQQTPGQGLQFLFEYFSETQRNKGNFPGRFSGRQFSNSRSEMNVSTLELGDSALYLCASSLLTTGELFFGEGSRLTVL.

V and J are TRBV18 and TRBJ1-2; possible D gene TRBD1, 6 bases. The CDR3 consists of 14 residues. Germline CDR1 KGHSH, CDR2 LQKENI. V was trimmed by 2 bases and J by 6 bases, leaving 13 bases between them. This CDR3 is CASSPEGGKDGYTF. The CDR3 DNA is TGTGCCAGCTCACCAGAAGGGGGTAAAGATGGCTACACCTTC.

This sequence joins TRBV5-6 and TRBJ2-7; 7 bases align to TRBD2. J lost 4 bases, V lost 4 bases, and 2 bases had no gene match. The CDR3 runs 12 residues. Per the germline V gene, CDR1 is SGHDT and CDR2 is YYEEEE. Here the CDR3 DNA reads TGTGCCAGCAGCGGCGGGAGATACGAGCAGTACTTC. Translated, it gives CASSGGRYEQYF. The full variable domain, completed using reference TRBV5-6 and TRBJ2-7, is DAGVTQSPTHLIKTRGQQVTLRCSPKSGHDTVSWYQQALGQGPQFIFQYYEEEERQRGNFPDRFSGHQFPNYSSELNVNALLLGDSALYLCASSGGRYEQYFGPGTRLTVT.

The CDR3 coding sequence is TGTGCCATCACCTACCAACAGGGAACTGAAGCTTTCTTT. It encodes CAITYQQGTEAFF. The V and J genes are TRBV10-3 and TRBJ1-1, with D possibly being TRBD1 (6 bases). The CDR3 is 13 residues long. Between the trimmed V and J ends, which lost 7 bases and 5 bases, there was a span of 14 bases. From germline, CDR1 is ENHRY and CDR2 SYGVKD.

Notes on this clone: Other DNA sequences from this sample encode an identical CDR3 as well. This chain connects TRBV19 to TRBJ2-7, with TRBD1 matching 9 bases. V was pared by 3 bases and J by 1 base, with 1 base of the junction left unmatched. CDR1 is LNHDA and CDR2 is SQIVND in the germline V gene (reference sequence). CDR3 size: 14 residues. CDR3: CASSIGTGSYEQYF. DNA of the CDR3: TGTGCCAGTAGTATCGGGACAGGGTCCTACGAGCAGTACTTC.

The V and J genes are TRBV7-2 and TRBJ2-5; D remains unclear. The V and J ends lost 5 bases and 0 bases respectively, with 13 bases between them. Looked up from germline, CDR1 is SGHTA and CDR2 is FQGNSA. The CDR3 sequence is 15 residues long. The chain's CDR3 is CASSVKRRDQETQYF. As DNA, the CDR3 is TGTGCCAGCAGCGTAAAGAGACGGGACCAAGAGACCCAGTACTTC.

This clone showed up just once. The CDR3 sequence: CAISAQGDQPQHF. As DNA, the CDR3 is TGTGCCATCAGTGCGCAGGGAGATCAGCCCCAGCATTTT. The chain recombines TRBV10-3 with TRBJ1-5; tentatively, D is TRBD1 (5 bases). The ends were cut back, 4 bases at V and 5 bases at J, with 9 bases in the middle. Germline V lookup: CDR1 ENHRY, CDR2 SYGVKD. The CDR3 sequence is 13 residues long.

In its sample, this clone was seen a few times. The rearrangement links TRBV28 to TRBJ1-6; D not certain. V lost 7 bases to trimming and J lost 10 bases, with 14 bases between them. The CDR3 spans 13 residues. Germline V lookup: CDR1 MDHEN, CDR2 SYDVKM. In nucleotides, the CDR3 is TGTGCCAGCAATTCCTTGTTTTTGTCACCCCTCCACTTT. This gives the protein CASNSLFLSPLHF.

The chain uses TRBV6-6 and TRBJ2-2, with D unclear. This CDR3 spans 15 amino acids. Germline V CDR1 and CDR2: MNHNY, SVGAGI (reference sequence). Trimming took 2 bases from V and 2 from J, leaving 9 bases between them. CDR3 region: CASSYRSGNTGELFF. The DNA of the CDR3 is TGTGCCAGCAGTTACCGGTCCGGTAACACCGGGGAGCTGTTTTTT.

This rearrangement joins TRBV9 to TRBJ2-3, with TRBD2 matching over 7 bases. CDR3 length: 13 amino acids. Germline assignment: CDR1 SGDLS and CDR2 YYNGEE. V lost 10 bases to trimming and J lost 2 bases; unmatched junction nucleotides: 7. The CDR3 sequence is CASGGYNTDTQYF. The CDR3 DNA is TGTGCCTCGGGGGGTTACAACACAGATACGCAGTATTTT.

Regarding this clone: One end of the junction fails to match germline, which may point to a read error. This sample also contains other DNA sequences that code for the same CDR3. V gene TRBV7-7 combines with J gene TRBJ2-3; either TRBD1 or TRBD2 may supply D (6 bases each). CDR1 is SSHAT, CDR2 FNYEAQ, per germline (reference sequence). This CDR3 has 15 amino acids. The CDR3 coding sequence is TGTGCTAGCAGCTTAGGCACAGGGAGGACAGATACGCAGTATTTT. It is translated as CASSLGTGRTDTQYF.

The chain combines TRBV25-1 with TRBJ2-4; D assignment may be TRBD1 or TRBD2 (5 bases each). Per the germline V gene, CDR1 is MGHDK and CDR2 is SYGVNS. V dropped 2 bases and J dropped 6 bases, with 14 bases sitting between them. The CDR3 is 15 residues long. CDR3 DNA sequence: TGTGCCAGCAGTGAAGTGGGGACCTCTGGAAACATTCAGTACTTC. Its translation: CASSEVGTSGNIQYF.

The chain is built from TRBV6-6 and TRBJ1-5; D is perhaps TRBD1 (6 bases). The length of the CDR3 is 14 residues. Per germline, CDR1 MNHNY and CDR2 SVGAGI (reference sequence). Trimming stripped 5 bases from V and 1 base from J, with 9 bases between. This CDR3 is CASSQQGSNQPQHF. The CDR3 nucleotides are TGTGCCAGCAGTCAACAGGGAAGCAATCAGCCCCAGCATTTT.

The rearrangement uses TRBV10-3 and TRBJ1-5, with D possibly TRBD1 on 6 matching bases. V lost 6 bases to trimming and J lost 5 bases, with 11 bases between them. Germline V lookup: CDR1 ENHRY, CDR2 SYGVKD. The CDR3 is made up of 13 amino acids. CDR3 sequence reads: CAIRGHQDQPQHF. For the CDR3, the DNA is TGTGCCATCAGGGGACATCAGGATCAGCCCCAGCATTTT.

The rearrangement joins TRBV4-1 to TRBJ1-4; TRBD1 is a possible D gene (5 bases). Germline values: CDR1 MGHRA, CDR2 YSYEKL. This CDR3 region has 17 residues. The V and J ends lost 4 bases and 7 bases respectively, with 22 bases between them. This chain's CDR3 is CASSPPRARGPSEKLFF. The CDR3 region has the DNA TGCGCCAGCAGCCCGCCCAGGGCCAGAGGCCCTAGTGAAAAACTGTTTTTT.

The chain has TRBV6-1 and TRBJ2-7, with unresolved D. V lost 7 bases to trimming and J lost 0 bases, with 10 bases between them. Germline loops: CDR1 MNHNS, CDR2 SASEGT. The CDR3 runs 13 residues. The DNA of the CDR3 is TGTGCCAGCACTCAATCACGCTCCTACGAGCAGTACTTC. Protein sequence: CASTQSRSYEQYF.

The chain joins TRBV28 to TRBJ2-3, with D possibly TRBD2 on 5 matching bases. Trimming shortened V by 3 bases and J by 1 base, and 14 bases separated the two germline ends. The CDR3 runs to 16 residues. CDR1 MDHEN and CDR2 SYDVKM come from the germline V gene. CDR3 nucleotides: TGTGCCAGCAGTTTCCACCTACTAGAACGCACAGATACGCAGTATTTT. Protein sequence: CASSFHLLERTDTQYF.

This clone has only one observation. CDR3 in DNA: TGTGCCATCAACCAGGGGGCGGACACCGGGGAGCTGTTTTTT. Translating it yields CAINQGADTGELFF. V is TRBV10-3 and J is TRBJ2-2; 8 bases agree with TRBD1. This CDR3 region has 14 residues. The ends lost 7 bases at V and 3 bases at J; junction bases unmatched: 4. Germline CDR1 is ENHRY and CDR2 is SYGVKD.

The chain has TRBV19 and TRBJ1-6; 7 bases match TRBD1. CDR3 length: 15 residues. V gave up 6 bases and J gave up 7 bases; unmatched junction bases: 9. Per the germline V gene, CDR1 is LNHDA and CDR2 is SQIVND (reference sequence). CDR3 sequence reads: CASSPLDRRNSPLHF. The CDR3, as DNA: TGTGCCAGTAGCCCACTGGACAGGAGGAATTCACCCCTCCACTTT. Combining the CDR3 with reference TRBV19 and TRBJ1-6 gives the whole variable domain DGGITQSPKYLFRKEGQNVTLSCEQNLNHDAMYWYRQDPGQGLRLIYYSQIVNDFQKGDIAEGYSVSREKKESFPLTVTSAQKNPTAFYLCASSPLDRRNSPLHFGNGTRLTVT.

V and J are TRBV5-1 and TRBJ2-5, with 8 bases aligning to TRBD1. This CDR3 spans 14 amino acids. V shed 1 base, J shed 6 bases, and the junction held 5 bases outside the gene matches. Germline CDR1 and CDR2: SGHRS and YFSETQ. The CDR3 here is CASSLIQGVQTQYF. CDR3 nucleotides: TGCGCCAGCAGCTTGATACAGGGGGTACAGACCCAGTACTTC.

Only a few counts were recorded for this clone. Written as DNA, the CDR3 is TGTGCCAGCAGCCCGTCCGGGGCGCTTAACTATGGCTACACCTTC. Amino acids: CASSPSGALNYGYTF. The chain employs TRBV9 and TRBJ1-2, with a possible D match to TRBD1 (5 bases). This CDR3 has 15 amino acids. The germline V and J ends were trimmed by 4 bases and 1 base, with 14 bases remaining between them. Germline CDR1 SGDLS, CDR2 YYNGEE.

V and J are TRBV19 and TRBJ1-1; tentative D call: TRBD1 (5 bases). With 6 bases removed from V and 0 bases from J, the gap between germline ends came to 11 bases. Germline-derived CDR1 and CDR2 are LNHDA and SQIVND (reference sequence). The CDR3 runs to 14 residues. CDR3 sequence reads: CASSLGRVNTEAFF. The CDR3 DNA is TGTGCCAGTAGCCTGGGGCGGGTGAACACTGAAGCTTTCTTT.

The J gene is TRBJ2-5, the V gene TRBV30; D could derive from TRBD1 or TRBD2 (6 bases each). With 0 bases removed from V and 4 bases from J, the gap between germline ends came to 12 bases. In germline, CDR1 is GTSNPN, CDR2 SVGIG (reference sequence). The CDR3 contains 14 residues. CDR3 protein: CAWSVGGPSETQYF. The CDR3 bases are TGTGCCTGGAGTGTAGGGGGGCCTTCAGAGACCCAGTACTTC.

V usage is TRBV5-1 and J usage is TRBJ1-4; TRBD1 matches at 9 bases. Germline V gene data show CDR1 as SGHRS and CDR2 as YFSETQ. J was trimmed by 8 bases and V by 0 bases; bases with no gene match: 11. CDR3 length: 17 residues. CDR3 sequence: CASSLVGGTGKSEKLFF. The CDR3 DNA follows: TGCGCCAGCAGCTTGGTTGGTGGGACAGGGAAGAGCGAAAAACTGTTTTTT.

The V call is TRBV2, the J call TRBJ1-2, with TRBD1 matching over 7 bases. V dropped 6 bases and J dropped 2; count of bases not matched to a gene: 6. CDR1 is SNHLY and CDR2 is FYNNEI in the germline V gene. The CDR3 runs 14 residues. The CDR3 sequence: CASSDRTGNYGYTF. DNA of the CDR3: TGTGCCAGCAGCGACCGGACAGGCAACTATGGCTACACCTTC.